The 30 T cell receptor beta chains in this list originate from one sample, sequenced in a study of cytomegalovirus exposure and HLA in healthy donors. Primers: 60 Vbeta forward and 13 Jbeta reverse. Method: immunoSEQ multiplex PCR; TCRdb's copy keeps in-frame clones and lacks some. Altogether about 200,000 clones are present, approximately 78% being singletons, with the ten largest covering 2.7%. The specimen was PBMCs. The origin of the receptors is a woman in her thirties or forties in good health and CMV-seronegative.

V gene TRBV6-1 combines with J gene TRBJ1-1; possibly TRBD1 for D (6 bases). CDR3 length equals 16 residues. Germline loops: CDR1 MNHNS, CDR2 SASEGT. The V gene lost 4 bases and the J gene lost 3 bases, with 18 bases spanning the gap. CDR3: CASSGNTGQLDTEAFF. DNA of the CDR3: TGTGCCAGCAGTGGTAACACCGGACAGCTGGACACTGAAGCTTTCTTT.

The V call is TRBV4-1, the J call TRBJ2-2; D may be TRBD1 (5 bases). The CDR3 is made up of 16 amino acids. In germline, CDR1 is MGHRA, CDR2 YSYEKL. Trimming stripped 1 base from V and 3 bases from J, with 12 bases between. Here the CDR3 DNA reads TGCGCCAGCAGCCAAGTGGGCAGGGCGGACACCGGGGAGCTGTTTTTT. Translating gives CASSQVGRADTGELFF.

The chain uses TRBV10-3 and TRBJ1-1; TRBD1 might be the D (5 bases). Between the trimmed V and J ends, which lost 3 bases and 6 bases, there was a span of 17 bases. Germline CDR1 ENHRY, CDR2 SYGVKD. The length of the CDR3 is 15 residues. The CDR3 is CAISDHGGIAAEAFF. The DNA of the CDR3 is TGTGCCATCAGTGACCATGGGGGGATAGCCGCTGAAGCTTTCTTT.

V is TRBV27 and J is TRBJ2-1; D might be TRBD1 (5 bases). The V end was cut by 2 bases, the J end by 8 bases, with 16 bases between. Germline-derived CDR1 and CDR2 are MNHEY and SMNVEV (reference sequence). This CDR3 has 15 amino acids. In DNA, the CDR3 is TGTGCCAGCAGTTTAGTAGGCAGGGTAGGGGATGAGCAGTTCTTC. Amino acids: CASSLVGRVGDEQFF.

The CDR3 loop is CASSLGISSGRTGDEQYF. The CDR3 DNA is TGTGCCAGCAGCTTAGGAATCTCTAGCGGGAGGACAGGGGACGAGCAGTACTTC. The chain has TRBV7-9 and TRBJ2-7; 11 nucleotides align to TRBD2. Germline V gives CDR1 SEHNR, CDR2 FQNEAQ (reference sequence). V lost 1 base and J lost 5; bases outside the gene matches: 13. The CDR3 runs 18 residues.

This chain links TRBV7-9 with TRBJ1-1; D unclear. Trimming cost V 3 bases and J 3 bases, with 8 bases left between them. Germline CDR1 and CDR2: SEHNR and FQNEAQ (reference sequence). This CDR3 has 13 residues. CDR3 loop: CASSLVGHTEAFF. CDR3 bases: TGTGCCAGCAGCTTGGTGGGCCACACTGAAGCTTTCTTT.

The genes are TRBV5-1 and TRBJ2-2; D possibly corresponds to TRBD1 (6 bases). The germline gives CDR1 SGHRS, CDR2 YFSETQ. The CDR3 runs 16 residues. Trimming took 0 bases from V and 3 from J, leaving 12 bases between them. The CDR3, as DNA: TGCGCCAGCAGCTTGGCTGGGGACACGTACACCGGGGAGCTGTTTTTT. It encodes CASSLAGDTYTGELFF.

This chain connects TRBV5-4 to TRBJ1-1; no clear D. This CDR3 is built from 11 residues. CDR1 SGHNT and CDR2 YYREEE come from the germline V gene (reference sequence). The V gene lost 2 bases and the J gene lost 7 bases, with 6 bases spanning the gap. CDR3 coding DNA: TGTGCCAGCAGCTTCTCCAGTGAAGCTTTCTTT. Protein sequence: CASSFSSEAFF.

A few counts support this clone. The chain joins TRBV9 to TRBJ2-3; 13 bases agree with TRBD2. J lost 1 base, V lost 4 bases, and 9 bases had no gene match. Germline lookup yields CDR1 SGDLS and CDR2 YYNGEE. CDR3 length: 18 amino acids. DNA of the CDR3: TGTGCCAGCAGCTCGATCACCGGGACTAGCGGGGGCACAGATACGCAGTATTTT. Its protein is CASSSITGTSGGTDTQYF.

J is TRBJ2-3 and V is TRBV30; 7 bases fit TRBD2. This CDR3 is built from 15 residues. The trim removed 4 bases at V and 0 bases at J, leaving 7 bases unmatched. Germline CDR1 GTSNPN, CDR2 SVGIG (reference sequence). Here the CDR3 DNA reads TGTGCCTGGAATGCGGGAGCGACTAGCACAGATACGCAGTATTTT. It specifies CAWNAGATSTDTQYF.

The CDR3 spells CASSHHTSGISYNEQFF. The CDR3, as DNA: TGCGCCAGCAGCCATCATACTAGCGGGATTTCCTACAATGAGCAGTTCTTC. The chain links TRBV5-1 to TRBJ2-1; TRBD2 matches 10 bases. Germline V gene lookup returns CDR1 SGHRS and CDR2 YFSETQ. This CDR3 spans 17 amino acids. After removal of 4 bases from V and 1 base from J, the junction contained 8 bases not matched to a gene.

The chain combines TRBV9 with TRBJ1-3; tentatively, D is TRBD1 (6 bases). The CDR3 contains 13 residues. In germline, CDR1 is SGDLS, CDR2 YYNGEE. The V end lost 4 bases, the J end lost 8 bases, and 13 bases lay between the germline ends. The CDR3 here is CASSLQGRDTIYF. The CDR3, as DNA: TGTGCCAGCAGCCTCCAGGGGCGGGACACCATATATTTT.

This clone occurred a few times. The V and J genes are TRBV30 and TRBJ2-3, with 7 bases aligning to TRBD1. Germline V lookup: CDR1 GTSNPN, CDR2 SVGIG (reference sequence). CDR3 length: 13 amino acids. The V segment lost 0 bases and the J segment 8 bases; nucleotides outside the gene matches: 5. CDR3 sequence: CAWSVEGASTQYF. The CDR3 DNA reads TGTGCCTGGAGTGTCGAGGGGGCGAGTACGCAGTATTTT. Full variable domain (rest looked up from reference TRBV30 and TRBJ2-3): SQTIHQWPATLVQPVGSPLSLECTVEGTSNPNLYWYRQAAGRGLQLLFYSVGIGQISSEVPQNLSASRPQDRQFILSSKKLLLSDSGFYLCAWSVEGASTQYFGPGTRLTVL.

V is TRBV7-9 and J is TRBJ2-7; TRBD1 matches 9 bases. Germline assignment: CDR1 SEHNR and CDR2 FQNEAQ (reference sequence). Trimming cost V 4 bases and J 3 bases; bases outside gene matches: 16. This CDR3 is built from 18 residues. In DNA, the CDR3 is TGTGCCAGCAGCTCTACATTCTACGGACAGGGGCTTCTCTACGAGCAGTACTTC. Translating it yields CASSSTFYGQGLLYEQYF. Full variable domain (remainder filled in from reference TRBV7-9 and TRBJ2-7): DTGVSQNPRHKITKRGQNVTFRCDPISEHNRLYWYRQTLGQGPEFLTYFQNEAQLEKSRLLSDRFSAERPKGSFSTLEIQRTEQGDSAMYLCASSSTFYGQGLLYEQYFGPGTRLTVT.

The genes are TRBV7-9 and TRBJ2-1; D might be TRBD1 (6 bases). The ends were cut back, 5 bases at V and 7 bases at J, with 21 bases in the middle. From germline, CDR1 is SEHNR and CDR2 FQNEAQ (reference sequence). The CDR3 is 16 residues long. CDR3 residues: CASSPTQGSGWNEQFF. CDR3 DNA sequence: TGTGCCAGCAGCCCTACACAGGGAAGTGGATGGAATGAGCAGTTCTTC. Filled out from reference TRBV7-9 and TRBJ2-1, the complete variable domain reads DTGVSQNPRHKITKRGQNVTFRCDPISEHNRLYWYRQTLGQGPEFLTYFQNEAQLEKSRLLSDRFSAERPKGSFSTLEIQRTEQGDSAMYLCASSPTQGSGWNEQFFGPGTRLTVL.

This clone was detected a few times. V and J are TRBV4-1 and TRBJ2-2; TRBD2 is a possible D gene (6 bases). The CDR3 length is 15 residues. The V end lost 7 bases, the J end lost 4 bases, and 16 bases lay between the germline ends. Germline loops: CDR1 MGHRA, CDR2 YSYEKL. The CDR3 region is CASTEIAGGTGELFF. CDR3 nucleotides: TGCGCCAGCACTGAAATCGCCGGGGGCACCGGGGAGCTGTTTTTT.

The chain has TRBV7-9 and TRBJ2-7; D gene uncertain. The CDR3 has 14 amino acids. Trimming shortened V by 1 base and J by 1 base, and 8 bases separated the two germline ends. CDR1 and CDR2 (germline): SEHNR, FQNEAQ (reference sequence). CDR3 DNA: TGTGCCAGCAGCTTAGTAGGAGCTTCCTACGAGCAGTACTTC. Translating it yields CASSLVGASYEQYF.

The rearrangement links TRBV4-1 to TRBJ2-5; 12 bases line up with TRBD2. Germline CDR1 reads MGHRA; CDR2 reads YSYEKL. The CDR3 runs 18 residues. J lost 4 bases, V lost 1 base, and 10 bases had no gene match. In DNA, the CDR3 is TGCGCCAGCAGCCAAGCGTTGACTAGCGGGAGATCAGGAGAGACCCAGTACTTC. It yields the protein CASSQALTSGRSGETQYF.

This clone was counted between two and nine times. This sequence joins TRBV28 and TRBJ2-2; TRBD2 matches at 15 bases. The CDR3 totals 18 residues. CDR1 and CDR2 (germline): MDHEN, SYDVKM. V dropped 5 bases and J dropped 3; count of bases not matched to a gene: 7. The CDR3 protein is CASSGRTSGRVDTGELFF. Here the CDR3 DNA reads TGTGCCAGCAGTGGCCGGACTAGCGGGAGGGTAGACACCGGGGAGCTGTTTTTT.

This clone was picked up a small number of times. The genes are TRBV29-1 and TRBJ1-2; no clear D. The V end was cut by 5 bases, the J end by 3 bases, with 19 bases between. Germline values: CDR1 SQVTM, CDR2 ANQGSEA. The CDR3 runs 15 residues. CDR3 in amino acids: CSVLPHGLLDYGYTF. The CDR3 region has the DNA TGCAGCGTTCTTCCCCATGGGCTACTTGACTATGGCTACACCTTC.

The chain uses TRBV4-1 and TRBJ2-3; 11 bases line up with TRBD2. The CDR3 is 15 amino acids. CDR1 and CDR2 from the germline V gene are MGHRA and YSYEKL. J was trimmed by 6 bases and V by 1 base; bases with no gene match: 3. The CDR3 DNA is TGCGCCAGCAGCCAAGCTAGCGGGAGGAAGGATACGCAGTATTTT. This sequence encodes CASSQASGRKDTQYF.

Worth noting for this clone: The sample holds other DNA sequences that translate to the same CDR3. This chain links TRBV27 with TRBJ2-1; possibly TRBD2 for D (5 bases). The V gene's germline CDR1 is MNHEY and CDR2 SMNVEV (reference sequence). The germline V and J ends were trimmed by 3 bases and 0 bases, with 6 bases remaining between them. The CDR3 spans 14 residues. In DNA, the CDR3 is TGTGCCAGCAGTTTGGGGAGCTCCTACAATGAGCAGTTCTTC. Translated: CASSLGSSYNEQFF.

The rearrangement links TRBV28 to TRBJ2-7, with 13 bases fitting TRBD2. Trimming cost V 8 bases and J 7 bases; bases outside gene matches: 14. The CDR3 length is 16 residues. Germline-derived CDR1 and CDR2 are MDHEN and SYDVKM. CDR3 in amino acids: CASGGQRTSGSGEQYF. DNA of the CDR3: TGTGCCAGCGGTGGACAGAGGACTAGCGGGAGCGGAGAGCAGTACTTC.

The table lists this clone with a count of one. The chain combines TRBV5-1 with TRBJ1-5; D is possibly TRBD1 (5 bases). Germline CDR1 reads SGHRS; CDR2 reads YFSETQ. CDR3 length: 15 amino acids. V lost 3 bases to trimming and J lost 2 bases, with 12 bases between them. In DNA form, the CDR3 reads TGCGCCAGCAGCTCTGGGGGGGACCGCAATCAGCCCCAGCATTTT. Encoded protein: CASSSGGDRNQPQHF.

V gene TRBV29-1 combines with J gene TRBJ1-1, with 8 bases matching TRBD1. Trimming removed 7 bases from V and 11 bases from J; junction bases left unmatched: 12. The V gene's germline CDR1 is SQVTM and CDR2 ANQGSEA. CDR3 length: 12 residues. This chain's CDR3 is CSAQGAPTGAFF. CDR3 in DNA: TGCAGCGCCCAGGGGGCACCCACGGGTGCTTTCTTT.

The table lists this clone with a few counts. This chain uses TRBV6-5 with TRBJ1-6; D is uncertain. Germline V gene lookup returns CDR1 MNHEY and CDR2 SVGAGI. The CDR3 extends over 13 amino acids. The V end was cut by 7 bases, the J end by 14 bases, with 18 bases between. The CDR3 DNA reads as TGTGCCAGCACCCACATACCCGGGATAGCCCTCCACTTT. It translates to CASTHIPGIALHF.

As concerns this clone: Other DNA sequences from this sample encode an identical CDR3 as well. This chain joins TRBV18 and TRBJ1-5, with D possibly being TRBD1 (5 bases). Germline values: CDR1 KGHSH, CDR2 LQKENI. The CDR3 has 13 residues. V gave up 3 bases and J gave up 4 bases, with 7 bases separating them. CDR3 nucleotide sequence: TGTGCCAGCTCACCCGACAGAAATCAGCCCCAGCATTTT. Translated, it gives CASSPDRNQPQHF.

This clone was seen a few times. The rearrangement links TRBV30 to TRBJ2-2, with TRBD2 as a possible D gene (5 bases). Deletions cut 3 bases from V and 6 bases from J, with 8 bases between. The CDR3 loop spans 12 amino acids. CDR1 is GTSNPN and CDR2 is SVGIG in the germline V gene (reference sequence). CDR3 sequence (DNA): TGTGCCTGGAGCGAGGGCGCCGGGGAGCTGTTTTTT. Its protein is CAWSEGAGELFF.

The chain carries TRBV4-1 and TRBJ1-4; a weak D match, TRBD1 (6 bases). CDR1 and CDR2 from the germline V gene are MGHRA and YSYEKL. Trimming pared 4 bases from V and 5 bases from J, leaving 14 bases between. The CDR3 totals 15 residues. The CDR3 loop reads CASSRDGQINEKLFF. The DNA for the CDR3 is TGCGCCAGCAGCCGCGACGGACAGATAAATGAAAAACTGTTTTTT.

The chain combines TRBV5-4 with TRBJ1-3, with unresolved D. V lost 2 bases to trimming and J lost 3 bases, with 3 bases between them. The length of the CDR3 is 12 residues. Germline V gene data show CDR1 as SGHNT and CDR2 as YYREEE (reference sequence). The chain's CDR3 is CASSFSGNTIYF. Here the CDR3 DNA reads TGTGCCAGCAGCTTTAGTGGAAACACCATATATTTT.